These T cell receptor beta chains were read from a single sample in a study of cytomegalovirus exposure and HLA in healthy donors. Clones were read by immunoSEQ multiplex PCR, and TCRdb kept only the in-frame ones, dropping some. This repertoire shows roughly 310,000 clones, 88% found once; its top ten account for approximately 0.9%. Sequencing input: PBMCs. All receptors come from a man aged 25 to 40 in good health and CMV-seronegative. CDR3s include the opening cysteine and the closing phenylalanine or tryptophan. The D gene is left open where the match is weak. Clone size, where shown, is once, few, many, or a class for clones that have expanded.

v_call	j_call	d_call	cdr3_length	clone_size	cdr3_nt	cdr3_aa
TRBV4-1	TRBJ2-1	TRBD1	17	NA	TGCGCCAGCAGATTCAGAACCGGGACAGGGGCAGGGGATGAGCAGTTCTTC	CASRFRTGTGAGDEQFF
TRBV19	TRBJ2-3	TRBD2	18	once	TGTGCCAGTAGTAAATGGCCCTCGGGACTAGACAGCACAGATACGCAGTATTTT	CASSKWPSGLDSTDTQYF
TRBV18	TRBJ1-6	NA	15	NA	TGTGCCAGCTCACTCGACAGGCTAACAAATTCACCCCTCCACTTT	CASSLDRLTNSPLHF
TRBV9	TRBJ2-3	TRBD2	14	NA	TGTGCCAGCAGTGTCTTGACTAGCTCAGATACGCAGTATTTT	CASSVLTSSDTQYF
TRBV13	TRBJ2-1	TRBD2	16	NA	TGTGCCAGCAGCCTATCCGGGACTAGTGGGTACAATGAGCAGTTCTTC	CASSLSGTSGYNEQFF
TRBV5-4	TRBJ2-5	TRBD1	15	NA	TGTGCCAGCAGCAAACAGGGGGTGGGTGGAGAGACCCAGTACTTC	CASSKQGVGGETQYF
TRBV2	TRBJ2-5	TRBD1	15	few	TGTGCCAGCAGAATCCGGGACAGGGAGGAAGAGACCCAGTACTTC	CASRIRDREEETQYF
TRBV2	TRBJ1-6	NA	12	NA	TGTGCCAGCAGTGCGGCAGGTTCACCCCTCCACTTT	CASSAAGSPLHF
TRBV7-2	TRBJ2-7	TRBD1	14	NA	TGTGCCAGCAGCCTGGGACAGGGTCGGGGCGAGCAGTACTTC	CASSLGQGRGEQYF
TRBV4-3	TRBJ2-5	TRBD2	15	NA	TGCGCCAGCAGCCAAGTTAGCGGGGGCCAAGAGACCCAGTACTTC	CASSQVSGGQETQYF
TRBV10-3	TRBJ2-7	TRBD1	11	NA	TGTGCCATCGGGACAGGTGCCGAGCAGTACTTC	CAIGTGAEQYF
TRBV2	TRBJ1-2	TRBD1	13	few	TGTGCCAGCAGGGGACAGGGGGCGGTAGGCTACACCTTC	CASRGQGAVGYTF
TRBV6-5	TRBJ2-7	TRBD2	15	NA	TGTGCCAGCAGCCCTCTAGCGGGCAGCTCCTACGAGCAGTACTTC	CASSPLAGSSYEQYF
TRBV6-5	TRBJ2-3	TRBD2	15	once	TGTGCCAGCAGTGGGCTAGCGGGGGGCAGGGATACGCAGTATTTT	CASSGLAGGRDTQYF
TRBV4-1	TRBJ1-4	NA	14	NA	TGCGCCAGCAGCCATGGCGGGGCGTATGAAAAACTGTTTTTT	CASSHGGAYEKLFF